This is a list of T cell receptor beta chains from one sample in a study of cytomegalovirus exposure and HLA in healthy donors. Measured with immunoSEQ multiplex PCR; TCRdb has only the in-frame clones, and not every one. The table shows approximately 110,000 clones, with about 82% occurring only once. The source material was PBMCs. The receptors were gathered from a man in his forties or fifties in good health and CMV-seronegative. Each CDR3 is given with its conserved first and last residue. D genes are given only for firm matches. Clone size is stated in some rows and not others, as once, few, many or a class when expanded.

v_gene	abundance	d_gene	j_gene	CDR3nt	CDR3aa
TRBV28	-	TRBD1	TRBJ1-3	TGTGCCAGCAGTTTGGACAGGATCTCTGGAAACACCATATATTTT	CASSLDRISGNTIYF
TRBV7-6	-	TRBD1	TRBJ1-1	TGTGCCAGCAGCTTGTCCAGGACAGGGGGTAGGCGGAACACTGAAGCTTTCTTT	CASSLSRTGGRRNTEAFF
TRBV10-3	-	-	TRBJ1-3	TGCGCCATCAGTGAGTCGTCCAGGTTAACCTTT	CAISESSRLTF
TRBV7-9	-	-	TRBJ2-5	TGTTCCAGCAGCTTCAAGGCCCGACTCGCCGCGGAGACCCAGTACTTC	CSSSFKARLAAETQYF
TRBV4-3	-	-	TRBJ2-3	TGCGCCAGCAGCCAAGGGTGGGCCACGCAGTATTTT	CASSQGWATQYF
TRBV6-5	few	-	TRBJ2-7	TGTGCCAGCAGGGACAGCTACGAGCAGTACTTC	CASRDSYEQYF
TRBV7-9	-	-	TRBJ1-2	TGTGCCAGCAGCTTAGATCCGGATGGCTACACCTTC	CASSLDPDGYTF
TRBV2	once	TRBD1	TRBJ1-2	TGTGCCAGCAGCCCGGGACAGGACTATGGCTACACCTTC	CASSPGQDYGYTF
TRBV18	-	TRBD2	TRBJ2-5	TGTGCCAGCTCCGCGGGGGAGCAAGAGACCCAGTACTTC	CASSAGEQETQYF
TRBV15	-	-	TRBJ2-1	TGTGCCACCAGCAGATCATTAGAAGCTGCTTACAATGAGCAGTTCTTC	CATSRSLEAAYNEQFF
TRBV7-9	few	TRBD1	TRBJ2-2	TGTGCCAGCAGTGCCGGGACAGGGAGCACCGGGGAGCTGTTTTTT	CASSAGTGSTGELFF
TRBV5-1	-	TRBD1	TRBJ1-1	TGCGCCAGCAGCTTGGAAACAGGGGGGAACACTGAAGCTTTCTTT	CASSLETGGNTEAFF
TRBV30	-	TRBD2	TRBJ2-1	TGTGCCGGTAGCGGGGGGAGAAATGAGCAGTTCTTC	CAGSGGRNEQFF
TRBV4-1	-	-	TRBJ2-3	TGCGCCAGCAGCCCGACCCGGGGTCCCACAGATACGCAGTATTTT	CASSPTRGPTDTQYF